This T cell receptor beta chain was observed in a study of PD-1 blockade in classical Hodgkin lymphoma. TCRdb keeps only in-frame clones here, not all; method: immunoSEQ multiplex PCR. The repertoire holds 18,000 or so clones, with just over 70% as singletons. Sample time point: cycle 4 day 1 (C4D1), after less than 7 weeks of nivolumab. Every patient experienced relapse after autologous stem cell transplantation, and brentuximab vedotin exposure varied. Researchers used magnetic negative selection to pull out pure CD4+ T cells from thawed PBMCs. Per germline, CDR1 GTSNPN and CDR2 SVGIG (reference sequence). The V end lost 2 bases, the J end lost 9 bases, and 8 bases lay between the germline ends. The CDR3 has 11 amino acids.

The sequence came from a human donor with classical Hodgkin lymphoma. The J gene is TRBJ2-1, the V gene TRBV30; D is ambiguous. Sequences were derived from CD4+ T cells from blood, sampled before the fourth cycle of nivolumab. The CDR3 coding sequence is TGTGCCTGGAGTTCCTTCGCTGAGCAGTTCTTC. Its protein product is CAWSSFAEQFF.